This entry describes one TCR beta chain. This entry comes from a study of blood T cell repertoires in COVID-19. The germline V gene encodes CDR1 LGHNA and CDR2 YNFKEQ. This CDR3 has 18 residues. Trimming took off 0 bases at V and 7 bases at J, with 19 bases between the two ends. The data were produced by immunoSEQ multiplex PCR, yet TCRdb's version contains in-frame clones alone and is incomplete. The repertoire has some 70,000 clones, roughly 71% of them found once; the top ten carry 15%. The V gene is TRBV4-2, the J gene TRBJ1-6; D may be TRBD1 (5 bases). The sample comprised peripheral blood. The TCR was taken from a man in his sixties with COVID-19, enrolled during active disease. The CDR3 region is CASSQEIRRGSGNSPLHF. The CDR3 nucleotides are TGTGCCAGCAGCCAAGAAATCCGGCGGGGCTCCGGGAATTCACCCCTCCACTTT.